This T cell receptor (beta chain) was sequenced during a study of shared clonotypes between healthy human individuals. At the level of the study: Three CD4 naive, three CD4 memory, two CD8 naive and one CD8 memory plate were used per donor.

From germline, CDR1 is SGHDN and CDR2 FVKESK. The CDR3 spans 17 residues. V dropped 1 base and J dropped 0; count of bases not matched to a gene: 7. Repertoires were generated with immunoSEQ multiplex PCR, while TCRdb's copy carries only in-frame clones and drops some. Here the sample spans hundreds of thousands of clones, 92% being singletons. Study-wide points: Around 5.4% of naive CD4 clonotypes were common to a handful of donors. Sorted-subset samples were not fully sequenced, rarefaction indicated.

Remarks on this clone: Its antigen is undetermined.

It was CD45RO-negative cells, positively selected for CCR7, that made up naive CD8 cells, with terminally differentiated effector memory CD45RA+ cells excluded. The receptor comes from a man aged 30 to 39 in good health. Specimen: naive CD8+ T cells sorted from blood. The rearrangement links TRBV14 to TRBJ2-7, with 9 bases identical to TRBD2. The DNA for the CDR3 is TGTGCCAGCAGCCAAGTAAAGTCGACTAGCGGCTCCTACGAGCAGTACTTC. This translates into CASSQVKSTSGSYEQYF. Full variable domain (missing parts from reference TRBV14 and TRBJ2-7): EAGVTQFPSHSVIEKGQTVTLRCDPISGHDNLYWYRRVMGKEIKFLLHFVKESKQDESGMPNNRFLAERTGGTYSTLKVQPAELEDSGVYFCASSQVKSTSGSYEQYFGPGTRLTVT.